This entry lists 10 T cell receptor beta chains sequenced from one sample in a study of metastatic and nonmetastatic thyroid tumors. Thyroid surgery took place with no prior treatment in any patient. TCRdb re-called clones from the PCR reads using MiXCR. The sample shows about 92,000 clones, about 15% of them seen only once. The specimen was blood. These receptors originate from a female donor with papillary thyroid cancer or a benign thyroid nodule (not recorded which). Some clones in this sample may be carry-over from other donors' samples.

Concerning this clone: One base away lies a much larger clone, so this may be a sequencing read error. The sample contains more than one DNA sequence encoding this CDR3. The rearrangement links TRBV5-1 to TRBJ2-5; 8 bases are a match to TRBD2. V lost 7 bases to trimming and J lost 1 base; unmatched junction nucleotides: 6. The CDR3 is 14 amino acids. Germline V gene data show CDR1 as SGHRS and CDR2 as YFSETQ. The CDR3 DNA sequence: TGCGCCAGCTCACCGGGAGGGTCCCAAGAGACCCAGTACTTC. This codes for CASSPGGSQETQYF.

This clone was recorded a few times. A much bigger clone sits one base away, suggesting this may be a read error. Different DNA sequences within this sample yield the same CDR3. CDR3 region: CASAGGPWETQYF. CDR3 in DNA: TGTGCCAGTGCGGGAGGTCCATGGGAGACCCAGTACTTC. The chain links TRBV2 to TRBJ2-5; 8 bases map to TRBD2. CDR1 is SNHLY, CDR2 FYNNEI, per germline. Germline trimming cut 9 bases from V and 5 bases from J; bases unmatched to any gene: 8. The CDR3 spans 13 residues.

This chain's CDR3 is CASSRLHSTGDTLKWGYNSPLHF. The CDR3 coding sequence is TGTGCCAGCAGCCGATTACATTCGACAGGGGACACTCTTAAGTGGGGATATAATTCACCCCTCCACTTT. The rearrangement uses TRBV4-2 and TRBJ1-6, with TRBD1 matching over 8 bases. J gave up 4 bases and V 4 bases, and 27 bases lay outside the gene matches. The CDR3 spans 23 residues. Looked up from germline, CDR1 is LGHNA and CDR2 is YNFKEQ.

Ten or more counts support this clone. The chain carries TRBV12-5 and TRBJ1-1; no definite D call. Germline assignment: CDR1 LGHNT and CDR2 FRNRAP. CDR3 length: 13 amino acids. V lost 2 bases, J lost 1 base, and 5 bases lay in between. This CDR3 is CASGLSGNTEAFF. Written as DNA, the CDR3 is TGTGCTAGTGGTTTGTCAGGGAACACTGAAGCTTTCTTT. Full variable domain (rest looked up from reference TRBV12-5 and TRBJ1-1): DARVTQTPRHKVTEMGQEVTMRCQPILGHNTVFWYRQTMMQGLELLAYFRNRAPLDDSGMPKDRFSAEMPDATLATLKIQPSEPRDSAVYFCASGLSGNTEAFFGQGTRLTVV.

The rearrangement uses TRBV30 and TRBJ1-2; TRBD1 matches 7 bases. CDR1 is GTSNPN, CDR2 SVGIG, per germline (reference sequence). The CDR3 sequence is 12 residues long. V gave up 6 bases and J gave up 6 bases; unmatched junction bases: 7. In DNA, the CDR3 is TGTGCCTGCAATCGTCAGGGGGATGGCTACACCTTC. It is translated as CACNRQGDGYTF.

With respect to this clone: Since a much larger clone is just one base distant, this may be a read error. V usage is TRBV15 and J usage is TRBJ1-4, with D possibly being TRBD1 (5 bases). Trimming removed 10 bases from V and 5 bases from J, with 14 bases in between. Per germline, CDR1 LNHNV and CDR2 YYDKDF (reference sequence). CDR3 length: 13 amino acids. CDR3 region: CAIQGAQNEKLFF. The CDR3, as DNA: TGTGCCATCCAGGGAGCTCAAAATGAAAAACTGTTTTTT.

This clone appeared many times. The V gene is TRBV4-1, the J gene TRBJ1-1, with D unresolved. From germline, CDR1 is MGHRA and CDR2 YSYEKL. The V end lost 4 bases, the J end lost 1 base, and 13 bases lay between the germline ends. This CDR3 spans 15 amino acids. For the CDR3, the DNA is TGCGCCAGCAGCCGTTACCCGGGCCCGAACACTGAAGCTTTCTTT. Its translation is CASSRYPGPNTEAFF.

This clone was observed at least ten times. Other DNA sequences within the sample encode an identical CDR3. The chain is built from TRBV27 and TRBJ2-2; 9 nucleotides agree with TRBD1. The CDR3 is 15 residues long. V trimming: 4 bases; J trimming: 4 bases; junction bases outside the gene matches: 4. Germline V CDR1 and CDR2: MNHEY, SMNVEV (reference sequence). The chain's CDR3 is CASSSGTGLTGELFF. The DNA for the CDR3 is TGTGCCAGCAGTTCCGGGACAGGGCTCACCGGGGAGCTGTTTTTT.

This clone was recorded at least ten times. The rearrangement uses TRBV2 and TRBJ2-1; D is perhaps TRBD2 (5 bases). Looked up from germline, CDR1 is SNHLY and CDR2 is FYNNEI. V was shortened by 6 bases and J by 8 bases, with 11 bases between the two germline ends. CDR3 length: 12 residues. The CDR3 DNA sequence: TGTGCCAGCAGCCTCACTAGGGATGAGCAGTTCTTC. Translating it yields CASSLTRDEQFF.

This clone showed up many times. The V call is TRBV4-1, the J call TRBJ2-2; the D gene is possibly TRBD2 (7 bases). Trimming stripped 0 bases from V and 6 bases from J, with 14 bases between. The CDR3 consists of 16 residues. Looked up from germline, CDR1 is MGHRA and CDR2 is YSYEKL. CDR3 residues: CASSQEGGLWAGELFF. The CDR3 DNA is TGCGCCAGCAGCCAAGAGGGGGGGCTGTGGGCCGGGGAGCTGTTTTTT.